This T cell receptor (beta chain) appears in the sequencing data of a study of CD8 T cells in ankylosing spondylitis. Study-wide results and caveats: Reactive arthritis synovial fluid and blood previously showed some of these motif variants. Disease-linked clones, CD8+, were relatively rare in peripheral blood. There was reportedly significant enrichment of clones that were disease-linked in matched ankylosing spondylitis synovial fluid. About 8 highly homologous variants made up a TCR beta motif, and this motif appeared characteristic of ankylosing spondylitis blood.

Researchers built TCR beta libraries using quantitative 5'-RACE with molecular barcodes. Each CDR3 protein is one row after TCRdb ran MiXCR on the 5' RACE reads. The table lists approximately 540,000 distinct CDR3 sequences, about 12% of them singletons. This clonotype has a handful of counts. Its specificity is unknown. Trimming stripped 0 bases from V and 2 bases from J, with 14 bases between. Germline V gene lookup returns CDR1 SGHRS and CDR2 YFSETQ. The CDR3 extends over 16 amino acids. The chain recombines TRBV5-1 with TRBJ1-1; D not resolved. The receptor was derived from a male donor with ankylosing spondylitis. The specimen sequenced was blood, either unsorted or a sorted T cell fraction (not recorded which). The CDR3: CASSLEGAWSNTEAFF. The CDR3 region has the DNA TGCGCCAGCAGCTTGGAGGGTGCATGGTCTAACACTGAAGCTTTCTTT.